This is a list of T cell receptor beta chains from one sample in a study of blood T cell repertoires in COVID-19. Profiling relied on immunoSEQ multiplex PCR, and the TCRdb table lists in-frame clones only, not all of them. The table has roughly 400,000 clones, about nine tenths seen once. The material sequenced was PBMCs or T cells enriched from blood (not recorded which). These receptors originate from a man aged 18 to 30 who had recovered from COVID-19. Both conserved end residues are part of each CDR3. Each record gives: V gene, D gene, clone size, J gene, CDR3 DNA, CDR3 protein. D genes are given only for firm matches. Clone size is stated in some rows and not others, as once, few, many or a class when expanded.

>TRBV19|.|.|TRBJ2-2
TGTGCCAGTAGCCGAGACATCTCGAACACCGGGGAGCTGTTTTTT
CASSRDISNTGELFF
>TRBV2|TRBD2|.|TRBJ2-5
TGTGCCAGCAGTACTGGTGGGACTACGTCGGAGACCCAGTACTTC
CASSTGGTTSETQYF
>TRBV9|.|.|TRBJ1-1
TGTGCCAGCAGCGTAGACAATGTACAGGCTGAAGCTTTCTTT
CASSVDNVQAEAFF
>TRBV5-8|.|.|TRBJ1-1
TGTGCCAGCAGCTTGCTTACGGGAAACACTGAAGCTTTCTTT
CASSLLTGNTEAFF
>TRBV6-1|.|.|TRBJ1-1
TGTGCCAGCAGTCCCGGCGGGCATTCGAACACTGAAGCTTTCTTT
CASSPGGHSNTEAFF
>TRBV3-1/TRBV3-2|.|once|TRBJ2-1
TGTGCCAGCACCATGGCGGGTACGGGGTCGGAGCAGTTCTTC
CASTMAGTGSEQFF
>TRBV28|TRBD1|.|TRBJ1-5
TGTGCCAGCAGTTTGACAGGGTATGACGGGCCCCAGCATTTT
CASSLTGYDGPQHF
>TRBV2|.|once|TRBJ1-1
TGTGCCAGCAGCCCCCCCTATACACAACCCGGGGAAGCTTTCTTT
CASSPPYTQPGEAFF
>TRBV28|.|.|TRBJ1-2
TGTGCCAGCAGTTTACGGGATGGCTACACCTTC
CASSLRDGYTF
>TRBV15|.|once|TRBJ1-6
TGTGCCACCAGCAGAGAGCCACAGGGCGGATCACCCCTCCACTTT
CATSREPQGGSPLHF
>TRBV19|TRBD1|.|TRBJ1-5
TGTGCCAGTAGTGGGGACAGACATCAGCCCCAGCATTTT
CASSGDRHQPQHF
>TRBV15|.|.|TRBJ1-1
TGTGCCACCAGCAGAGGTCAGATGAACACTGAAGCTTTCTTT
CATSRGQMNTEAFF
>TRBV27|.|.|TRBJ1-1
TGTGCCAGCAGTGAAAGACAGGCTCTGACTGAAGCTTTCTTT
CASSERQALTEAFF
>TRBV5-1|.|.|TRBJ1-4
TGCGCCAGCACCCGAAGTATCGAGCCGGGGGAAAAACTGTTTTTT
CASTRSIEPGEKLFF
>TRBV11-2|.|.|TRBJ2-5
TGTGCCAGCAACAACATAGGGGGCCAAGAGACCCAGTACTTC
CASNNIGGQETQYF
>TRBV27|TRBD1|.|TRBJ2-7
TGTGCCAGCAGTGCAACGGGACAGGGGAACGAGCAGTACTTC
CASSATGQGNEQYF
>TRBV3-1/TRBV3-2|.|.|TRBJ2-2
TGTGCCAGCAGCCAAGAAACAGGTCCCGGGGAGCTGTTTTTT
CASSQETGPGELFF
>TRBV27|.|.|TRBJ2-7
TGTGCCAGCAGTTTATCAGGAGTCTCTACCTACGAGCAGTACTTC
CASSLSGVSTYEQYF
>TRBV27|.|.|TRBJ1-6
TGTGCCAGCAGTTCCTGGCCGGGTTCACCCCTCCACTTT
CASSSWPGSPLHF
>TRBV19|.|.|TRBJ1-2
TGTGCCAGTAGGTACGCTAATTCGGAGGGCCCACTTTCCGGTGGCTACACCTTC
CASRYANSEGPLSGGYTF
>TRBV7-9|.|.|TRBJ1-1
TGTGCCAGCAGCTTATCGGCCGGGACACAAGACACTGAAGCTTTCTTT
CASSLSAGTQDTEAFF
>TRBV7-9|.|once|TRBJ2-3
TGTGCCAGCAGCTTAGATGGCCTTACCACAGATACGCAGTATTTT
CASSLDGLTTDTQYF
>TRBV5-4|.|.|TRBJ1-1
TGTGCCAGCAGCTTGGGCCACAGGACGAACACTGAAGCTTTCTTT
CASSLGHRTNTEAFF
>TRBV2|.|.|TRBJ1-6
TGTGCCAGCAGTGAAGCGGCTTCAGGGGCGGCACCCCTCCACTTT
CASSEAASGAAPLHF
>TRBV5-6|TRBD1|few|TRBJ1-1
TGTGCCAGCAGCGCACAGGGGGGGATGAACACTGAAGCTTTCTTT
CASSAQGGMNTEAFF
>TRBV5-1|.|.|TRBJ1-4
TGCGCCAGCAGCTCCGGGGTTAATGAAAAACTGTTTTTT
CASSSGVNEKLFF
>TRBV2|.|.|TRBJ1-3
TGTGCCAGCAAACAGATGGCTGGAAACACCATATATTTT
CASKQMAGNTIYF
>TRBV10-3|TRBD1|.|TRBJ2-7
TGTGCCATCAGTGAACCGGGACAGAGAGCCTACGAGCAGTACTTC
CAISEPGQRAYEQYF
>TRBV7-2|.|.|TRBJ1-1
TGTGCCAGCAGCTTAGGAGGGAAAAGGATGAACACTGAAGCTTTCTTT
CASSLGGKRMNTEAFF
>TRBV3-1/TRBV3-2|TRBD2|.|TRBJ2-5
TGTGCCAGCAGATCTAGCGGAACGCAAGAGACCCAGTACTTC
CASRSSGTQETQYF
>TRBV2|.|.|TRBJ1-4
TGTGCCAGCAGTGGTGCGGGGTTCAATGAAAAACTGTTTTTT
CASSGAGFNEKLFF
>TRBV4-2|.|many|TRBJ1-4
TGTGCCAGCAGCCAAGAGGGCTCAGGGGCTCGTGAAAAACTGTTTTTT
CASSQEGSGAREKLFF
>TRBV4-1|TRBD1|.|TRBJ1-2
TGCGCCAGCAGCCAAACAGGGGACTATGGCTACACCTTC
CASSQTGDYGYTF
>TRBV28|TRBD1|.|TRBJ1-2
TGTGCCAGCAGTCAGGGGGACTATGGCTACACCTTC
CASSQGDYGYTF
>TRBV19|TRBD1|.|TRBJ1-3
TGTGCCAGTACCCGGGACAGGGCAAGCTCTGGAAACACCATATATTTT
CASTRDRASSGNTIYF
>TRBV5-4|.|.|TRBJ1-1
TGTGCCAGCAGCCGGGGACAAAAGAACACTGAAGCTTTCTTT
CASSRGQKNTEAFF
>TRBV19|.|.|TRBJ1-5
TGTGCCAGTAGCCTGACAGTGTCAAGCAATCAGCCCCAGCATTTT
CASSLTVSSNQPQHF
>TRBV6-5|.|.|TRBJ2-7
TGTGCCAGCAGTATAAACTCCTACGAGCAGTACTTC
CASSINSYEQYF
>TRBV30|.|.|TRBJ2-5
TGTGCCTGGAGGCGGGGAATGGAGACCCAGTACTTC
CAWRRGMETQYF
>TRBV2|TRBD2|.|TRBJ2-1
TGTGCCAGCAGCCCCTGGCGGGGGGTAAATGAGCAGTTCTTC
CASSPWRGVNEQFF
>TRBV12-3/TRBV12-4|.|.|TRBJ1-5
TGTGCCAGCAGTTTAAGAGGGAATCAGCCCCAGCATTTT
CASSLRGNQPQHF
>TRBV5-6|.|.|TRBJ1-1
TGTGCCAGCAGCTTTGGTACCAAGCGGAACACTGAAGCTTTCTTT
CASSFGTKRNTEAFF
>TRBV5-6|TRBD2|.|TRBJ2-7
TGTGCCAGCAGCTTGTCTGGGACTACCTACGAGCAGTACTTC
CASSLSGTTYEQYF
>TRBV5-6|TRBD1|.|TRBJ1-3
TGTGCCAGCAGCTTCTACGATCGGACAGGGGGAAACACCATATATTTT
CASSFYDRTGGNTIYF
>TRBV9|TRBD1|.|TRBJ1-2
TGTGCCAGCAGCGCACGGGACAGCGCTAACTATGGCTACACCTTC
CASSARDSANYGYTF
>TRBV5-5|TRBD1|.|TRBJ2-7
TGTGCCAGCAGCTTTAAACCCGGGACAGGGGCTTACGAGCAGTACTTC
CASSFKPGTGAYEQYF